This T cell receptor beta chain comes out of a study of graft-versus-host responses after intestinal transplantation. Study-wide context: Every recipient had anti-thymocyte globulin induction and two to three years of tacrolimus plus steroids.

The CDR3 is made up of 14 amino acids. V was trimmed by 3 bases and J by 0 bases, leaving 6 bases between them. The germline V gene has CDR1 MNHEY and CDR2 SVGAGI. Sequencing used immunoSEQ multiplex PCR; TCRdb keeps in-frame clones, though not all of them. The data contain approximately 74,000 clones, about 92% of them singletons. Points on this clone: What it binds is unknown.

General study findings and limits: GvH clones turned up in recipient marrow; some had shown up first in ileum or blood. Association was observed between peak circulating GvH clone levels and early post-transplant HvG declines.

The specimen comprised PBMCs, sampled 98 days after intestinal transplantation. The source of this sequence is a human patient who received an intestinal transplant, so some T cells may come from the graft donor. The gene calls are TRBV6-5 and TRBJ1-5; no reliable D call. The CDR3 coding sequence is TGTGCCAGCAGTTATCGGTTTAGCAATCAGCCCCAGCATTTT. Translated: CASSYRFSNQPQHF.